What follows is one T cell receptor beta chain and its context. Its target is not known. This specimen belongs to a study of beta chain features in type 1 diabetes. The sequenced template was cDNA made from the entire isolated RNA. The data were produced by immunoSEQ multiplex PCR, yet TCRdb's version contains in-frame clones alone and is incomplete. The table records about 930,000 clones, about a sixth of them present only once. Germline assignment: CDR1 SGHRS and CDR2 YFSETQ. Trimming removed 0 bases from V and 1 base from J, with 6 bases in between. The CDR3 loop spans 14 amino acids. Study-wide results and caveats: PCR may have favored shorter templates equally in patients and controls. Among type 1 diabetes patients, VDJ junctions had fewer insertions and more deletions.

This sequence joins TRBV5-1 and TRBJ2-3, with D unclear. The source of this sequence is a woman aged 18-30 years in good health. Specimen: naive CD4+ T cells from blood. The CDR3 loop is CASSLGDGTDTQYF. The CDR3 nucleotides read TGCGCCAGCAGCTTGGGGGATGGCACAGATACGCAGTATTTT.